This T cell receptor beta chain derives from a study of blood T cell repertoires in COVID-19. Across the whole study: Sites across the United States, Italy and Spain contributed samples from acute and convalescent COVID-19. T cells, B-cell-depleted T cells, or PBMCs supplied cDNA or gDNA.

Germline V gene lookup returns CDR1 SEHNR and CDR2 FQNEAQ (reference sequence). The V gene lost 0 bases and the J gene lost 7 bases, with 7 bases spanning the gap. The CDR3 extends over 13 amino acids. Original data processing: Amplifying reference gene primers gave estimates of nucleated cell counts. Profiled with immunoSEQ multiplex PCR; TCRdb holds only in-frame clones, not every one. D and trimming come from the DNA, and the V and J calls and clone size come from that table. The sample has 110,000 to 150,000 clones, over 70% seen once; the top ten hold more than 40%. Input material: peripheral blood. The chain has TRBV7-9 and TRBJ1-3, with D uncertain. The TCR originated in a human donor in a cohort sampled during active COVID-19. CDR3 nucleotide sequence: TGTGCCAGCAGCTTAGCTTCGTTGAACACCATATATTTT. Its protein is CASSLASLNTIYF.